The 27 T cell receptor beta chains reported below all come from one sample, sequenced in a study of T-cell memory formation after mild COVID-19. TCRdb redid the calling of the 5' RACE reads with MiXCR, one entry per CDR3 protein. Altogether about 340,000 distinct CDR3 sequences are present, 10% to 15% being singletons, with the ten largest covering 20% to 25%. What was sequenced was PBMCs or a T cell subset sorted from them (not recorded which). The receptors shown here come from a man younger than 30 who had mild COVID-19 (a few samples of this study predate the infection). Cell type and time point are not known.

J is TRBJ2-5 and V is TRBV12-3 or TRBV12-4; no firm D call. Trimming pared 2 bases from V and 2 bases from J, leaving 12 bases between. The CDR3 covers 15 residues. CDR3 residues: CASSLHRRNQETQYF. CDR3 coding DNA: TGTGCCAGCAGTTTACATCGACGGAATCAAGAGACCCAGTACTTC.

The chain is built from TRBV27 and TRBJ2-7, with TRBD1 matching 8 bases. The V segment lost 0 bases and the J segment 4 bases; nucleotides outside the gene matches: 5. The V gene's germline CDR1 is MNHEY and CDR2 SMNVEV (reference sequence). The CDR3 runs 15 residues. CDR3 in amino acids: CASSLSPGGAYEQYV. For the CDR3, the DNA is TGTGCCAGCAGTTTATCCCCAGGGGGCGCGTACGAGCAGTACGTC.

CDR3: CASRGGTAFTDTQYF. The CDR3, as DNA: TGTGCCAGCAGAGGTGGGACAGCGTTCACAGATACGCAGTATTTT. The V gene is TRBV28, the J gene TRBJ2-3; 7 bases map to TRBD1. Trimming removed 6 bases from V and 2 bases from J; junction bases left unmatched: 8. Looked up from germline, CDR1 is MDHEN and CDR2 is SYDVKM. The CDR3 consists of 15 residues.

The chain has TRBV7-2 and TRBJ2-5; possible D gene TRBD1, 6 bases. V lost 5 bases and J lost 2, with 15 bases in between. Germline V CDR1 and CDR2: SGHTA, FQGNSA. The CDR3 covers 15 residues. The CDR3 coding sequence is TGTGCCAGCAGCCAAGGGGCAGGGGCTCAAGAGACCCAGTACTTC. Translation gives CASSQGAGAQETQYF.

This clonotype was detected a few times. The chain joins TRBV7-2 to TRBJ2-5, with 9 bases identical to TRBD2. Looked up from germline, CDR1 is SGHTA and CDR2 is FQGNSA. With 1 base clipped from V and 3 bases from J, the junction kept 3 bases outside the gene matches. The CDR3 is 15 amino acids. The chain's CDR3 is CASSLVLAGKETQYF. The CDR3 nucleotides are TGTGCCAGCAGCTTAGTCCTAGCGGGGAAAGAGACCCAGTACTTC. Looking up the rest from reference TRBV7-2 and TRBJ2-5 gives the full variable domain: GAGVSQSPSNKVTEKGKDVELRCDPISGHTALYWYRQSLGQGLEFLIYFQGNSAPDKSGLPSDRFSAERTGGSVSTLTIQRTQQEDSAVYLCASSLVLAGKETQYFGPGTRLLVL.

The table lists this clonotype with many counts. The rearrangement joins TRBV7-2 to TRBJ2-3; tentative D call: TRBD2 (6 bases). Trimming removed 5 bases at V and 6 bases at J, with 15 bases between. CDR3 length: 14 amino acids. Looked up from germline, CDR1 is SGHTA and CDR2 is FQGNSA. The CDR3 region is CASSPGVRGDTQYF. The CDR3 DNA reads as TGTGCCAGCAGCCCGGGGGTCCGAGGGGATACGCAGTATTTT.

V is TRBV2 and J is TRBJ2-4, with D perhaps matching TRBD1 (5 bases). The CDR3 spans 12 residues. CDR1 and CDR2 from the germline V gene are SNHLY and FYNNEI. Trimming pared 7 bases from V and 9 bases from J, leaving 13 bases between. The CDR3 region has the DNA TGTGCCAGCAAAGGACATGATGGCATTCAGTACTTC. It translates to CASKGHDGIQYF.

V and J are TRBV4-1 and TRBJ2-3, with TRBD2 as a possible D gene (6 bases). Germline V gene data show CDR1 as MGHRA and CDR2 as YSYEKL. Trimming removed 0 bases at V and 0 bases at J, with 7 bases between. The CDR3 is made up of 15 amino acids. The CDR3 sequence: CASSQEEGSTDTQYF. For the CDR3, the DNA is TGCGCCAGCAGCCAAGAGGAGGGGAGCACAGATACGCAGTATTTT.

The genes are TRBV10-3 and TRBJ1-5; D not certain. Germline-derived CDR1 and CDR2 are ENHRY and SYGVKD. Trimming shortened V by 6 bases and J by 6 bases, and 6 bases separated the two germline ends. This CDR3 contains 11 residues. The CDR3 bases are TGTGCCATCAGACCGACTCAGCCCCAGCATTTT. Translated: CAIRPTQPQHF.

The table lists this clonotype with a few counts. The chain links TRBV5-1 to TRBJ2-3, with TRBD2 matching 7 bases. The germline V gene has CDR1 SGHRS and CDR2 YFSETQ. CDR3 size: 14 residues. The trim removed 1 base at V and 7 bases at J, leaving 6 bases unmatched. The CDR3 nucleotides read TGCGCCAGCAGCTTGACTAGCGACGGATATACGCAGTATTTT. This sequence encodes CASSLTSDGYTQYF.

The chain carries TRBV6-2 or TRBV6-3 and TRBJ2-7, with a possible D match to TRBD2 (5 bases). CDR1 is MNHEY and CDR2 is SVGEGT in the germline V gene. The germline V and J ends were trimmed by 7 bases and 7 bases, with 17 bases remaining between them. The CDR3 length is 13 residues. The CDR3 protein is CASTPGGLKEQYF. Written as DNA, the CDR3 is TGTGCCAGCACCCCTGGAGGCCTCAAGGAGCAGTACTTC.

The chain couples TRBV5-1 to TRBJ2-3; maybe TRBD2 (6 bases). The V end was cut by 3 bases, the J end by 3 bases, with 20 bases between. This CDR3 is built from 17 residues. Germline V lookup: CDR1 SGHRS, CDR2 YFSETQ. CDR3 residues: CASSWQGRDSLTDTQYF. In DNA form, the CDR3 reads TGCGCCAGCAGCTGGCAGGGCCGGGACTCTCTGACAGATACGCAGTATTTT.

This clonotype was observed many times. This rearrangement joins TRBV12-3 or TRBV12-4 to TRBJ1-1; D might be TRBD1 (5 bases). The CDR3 is 14 residues long. The V and J ends lost 7 bases and 0 bases respectively, with 12 bases between them. CDR3 residues: CASNHRRLNTEAFF. CDR3 in DNA: TGTGCCAGCAACCACAGGCGTTTGAACACTGAAGCTTTCTTT.

This chain joins TRBV7-9 and TRBJ2-6, with D unclear. The CDR3 is 15 residues long. Trimming shortened V by 3 bases and J by 4 bases, and 10 bases separated the two germline ends. Germline V gene lookup returns CDR1 SEHNR and CDR2 FQNEAQ (reference sequence). The CDR3 region is CASSFYKLGANVLTF. The CDR3 DNA is TGTGCCAGCAGCTTTTATAAGCTCGGGGCCAACGTCCTGACTTTC.

This clonotype has a handful of counts. V is TRBV7-2 and J is TRBJ2-2; the D is unclear. This CDR3 has 16 amino acids. Germline CDR1 reads SGHTA; CDR2 reads FQGNSA. V lost 3 bases, J lost 0 bases, and 11 bases lay in between. The CDR3 coding sequence is TGTGCCAGCAGCTTTCGTTTTCCTTCGAACACCGGGGAGCTGTTTTTT. Translated, it gives CASSFRFPSNTGELFF.

This clonotype was recorded at least ten times. V is TRBV6-4 and J is TRBJ2-2, with 8 bases that match TRBD1. CDR1 MRHNA and CDR2 SNTAGT come from the germline V gene. The CDR3 is made up of 15 amino acids. V shed 2 bases, J shed 6 bases, and the junction held 5 bases outside the gene matches. The CDR3 DNA reads TGTGCCAGCAGTGACGGCAGGGGGCATTCCGGGGAGCTGTTTTTT. Its protein product is CASSDGRGHSGELFF.

V is TRBV7-6 and J is TRBJ2-5; D is ambiguous. CDR3 size: 14 residues. The germline V gene encodes CDR1 SGHVS and CDR2 FNYEAQ. V was pared by 5 bases and J by 3 bases, with 13 bases between. The DNA of the CDR3 is TGTGCCAGCAGCGCCATCCACGCCAAAGAGACCCAGTACTTC. Translation gives CASSAIHAKETQYF.

This clonotype has ten or more counts. V gene TRBV6-5 combines with J gene TRBJ1-4; D remains ambiguous. V was clipped by 5 bases and J by 1 base, with 5 bases between them. CDR3 size: 13 residues. Germline V gene sequence: CDR1 MNHEY, CDR2 SVGAGI. The CDR3 DNA follows: TGTGCCAGCAGTGTACTAACTAATGAAAAACTGTTTTTT. Translated: CASSVLTNEKLFF.

This clonotype turned up a few times. The rearrangement uses TRBV4-3 and TRBJ2-1, with 8 bases identical to TRBD1. Germline V gene data show CDR1 as LGHNA and CDR2 as YSLEER. The CDR3 has 17 amino acids. V lost 0 bases to trimming and J lost 4 bases; unmatched junction nucleotides: 8. The CDR3 sequence is CASSQDRQGAWYNEQFF. CDR3 sequence (DNA): TGCGCCAGCAGCCAAGATCGGCAGGGGGCTTGGTACAATGAGCAGTTCTTC.

Of note for this clonotype: This likely comes from a read error, as the CDR3 has no conserved phenylalanine or tryptophan at its end. The CDR3 spells CSAGPGQGEYSPLHS. The CDR3 region has the DNA TGCAGTGCTGGTCCGGGACAGGGTGAATACTCACCCCTCCACTCT. J is TRBJ1-6 and V is TRBV20-1; TRBD1 matches 9 bases. Germline assignment: CDR1 DFQATT and CDR2 SNEGSKA (reference sequence). V lost 5 bases and J lost 10; bases outside the gene matches: 12. The CDR3 length is 15 residues.

This clonotype was detected many times. This rearrangement joins TRBV4-1 to TRBJ2-7; TRBD1 agrees at 7 bases. Germline CDR1 is MGHRA and CDR2 is YSYEKL. Trimming at V came to 0 bases and at J to 5 bases, leaving 7 bases not matched to a gene. The length of the CDR3 is 15 residues. The CDR3 sequence: CASSQEAGGGNEQYV. In nucleotides, the CDR3 is TGCGCCAGCAGCCAAGAGGCAGGGGGTGGAAACGAGCAGTACGTC.

The genes are TRBV7-2 and TRBJ2-7, with D perhaps assigned TRBD1 or TRBD2 (6 bases each). Per the germline V gene, CDR1 is SGHTA and CDR2 is FQGNSA. The V end was cut by 5 bases, the J end by 8 bases, with 16 bases between. The length of the CDR3 is 13 residues. The CDR3 here is CASSARGVEQQYF. The CDR3 DNA sequence: TGTGCCAGCAGCGCGAGGGGGGTGGAGCAGCAGTACTTC.

The chain combines TRBV6-5 with TRBJ2-1; possible D gene TRBD1, 6 bases. V was trimmed by 7 bases and J by 10 bases, leaving 23 bases between them. The germline V gene encodes CDR1 MNHEY and CDR2 SVGAGI. CDR3 size: 15 residues. In nucleotides, the CDR3 is TGTGCCAGCAATCCCTCAGGGGCGTCCCAAGGGGAGCAGTTCTTC. This sequence encodes CASNPSGASQGEQFF.

The chain recombines TRBV24-1 with TRBJ2-1; no firm D call. CDR3 size: 14 residues. The germline V gene encodes CDR1 KGHDR and CDR2 SFDVKD. Trimming shortened V by 1 base and J by 4 bases, and 7 bases separated the two germline ends. CDR3 coding DNA: TGTGCCACCAGTGATTTTTCTGGGTACAATGAGCAGTTCTTC. Its translation: CATSDFSGYNEQFF.

The rearrangement links TRBV6-2 or TRBV6-3 to TRBJ2-7; 8 bases are a match to TRBD1. This CDR3 has 13 residues. Germline V CDR1 and CDR2: MNHEY, SVGEGT. V lost 4 bases and J lost 10; bases outside the gene matches: 9. CDR3 residues: CASSLGQGARQYV. The CDR3 DNA sequence: TGTGCCAGCAGTTTAGGACAGGGCGCGAGACAGTACGTC.

This chain links TRBV2 with TRBJ2-7; D gene ambiguous. The length of the CDR3 is 18 residues. Trimming removed 6 bases at V and 2 bases at J, with 26 bases between. From germline, CDR1 is SNHLY and CDR2 FYNNEI. The CDR3 coding sequence is TGTGCCAGCAGGCACCTCTTAATTTCTCAGGTTCTACCCTACGAGCAGTACTTC. Translated: CASRHLLISQVLPYEQYF. The full variable domain, its missing parts supplied by reference TRBV2 and TRBJ2-7, is EPEVTQTPSHQVTQMGQEVILRCVPISNHLYFYWYRQILGQKVEFLVSFYNNEISEKSEIFDDQFSVERPDGSNFTLKIRSTKLEDSAMYFCASRHLLISQVLPYEQYFGPGTRLTVT.

This clonotype was detected a few times. The V and J genes are TRBV7-3 and TRBJ1-2; 7 bases are a match to TRBD1. CDR1 and CDR2 from the germline V gene are SGHTA and FQGTGA. The CDR3 is made up of 16 amino acids. The V gene end was trimmed by 5 bases and the J gene end by 8 bases; junction bases not matched to a gene: 17. Here the CDR3 reads CASSQGGGPLFGGYTF. CDR3 DNA: TGTGCCAGCAGCCAGGGGGGAGGGCCCCTCTTTGGAGGCTACACCTTC.